One sample yielded the 26 T cell receptor beta chains listed below, sequenced in a study of blood T cells in healthy people across ages. Primed by a sample-barcoded 5' primer and a J-beta primer mix, a second PCR proceeded for about 7 to 12 cycles. TCRdb analysed the 5' RACE reads with MiXCR anew, one entry per CDR3 protein. The repertoire includes about 640,000 distinct CDR3 sequences, 40% to 45% of them detected once, and 25% to 35% sits in the top ten. Input material: blood. These receptor sequences come from a man older than 75 in good health.

CDR3 DNA sequence: TGTGCCAGCAGCCCGTCGGGGTCAGAGACCCAGTACTTC. Protein product: CASSPSGSETQYF. This chain links TRBV7-2 with TRBJ2-5, with TRBD2 as a possible D gene (5 bases). The germline CDR1 and CDR2 sequences are SGHTA and FQGNSA. The CDR3 extends over 13 amino acids. V lost 5 bases to trimming and J lost 4 bases, with 11 bases between them.

As for this clonotype: Germline is not matched at one junction end, which may reflect a read error. The rearrangement joins TRBV27 to TRBJ2-7; 9 bases map to TRBD1. This CDR3 spans 15 amino acids. Per the germline V gene, CDR1 is MNHEY and CDR2 is SMNVEV (reference sequence). The CDR3 DNA is TGTGCCAGCAGTTACCGGGACAGGGTACCCTACGAGCGGTACTTC. It translates to CASSYRDRVPYERYF.

V and J are TRBV7-2 and TRBJ2-3; 16 nucleotides align to TRBD2. The CDR3 contains 20 residues. After removal of 0 bases from V and 4 bases from J, the junction contained 10 bases not matched to a gene. Germline values: CDR1 SGHTA, CDR2 FQGNSA. DNA of the CDR3: TGTGCCAGCAGCTTAGCGCCCCAGGGACTAGCGGGGGGGATCTCAGATACGCAGTATTTT. It specifies CASSLAPQGLAGGISDTQYF.

This clonotype has just a few counts. The chain is built from TRBV29-1 and TRBJ1-1; a possible D gene is TRBD1 (5 bases). Trimming took off 1 base at V and 4 bases at J, with 13 bases between the two ends. The CDR3 is 14 amino acids. Germline CDR1 is SQVTM and CDR2 is ANQGSEA. DNA of the CDR3: TGCAGCGTTGAAGGCCGGGGGGGATCCACTGAAGCTTTCTTT. It is translated as CSVEGRGGSTEAFF.

The rearrangement joins TRBV10-3 to TRBJ1-2; 9 nucleotides agree with TRBD1. The CDR3 totals 16 residues. CDR1 is ENHRY, CDR2 SYGVKD, per germline. J was trimmed by 5 bases and V by 0 bases; bases with no gene match: 7. The CDR3 coding sequence is TGTGCCATCAGTGAGTCGGGGGACAGGGCAGTTTATGGCTACACCTTC. This codes for CAISESGDRAVYGYTF.

This clonotype was counted only a few times. The genes are TRBV6-2 or TRBV6-3 and TRBJ1-5; no firm D call. Trimming took off 2 bases at V and 3 bases at J, with 8 bases between the two ends. Germline loops: CDR1 MNHEY, CDR2 SVGEGT. The CDR3 has 14 residues. The CDR3 loop is CASSYATNNQPQHF. In DNA, the CDR3 is TGTGCCAGCAGTTACGCTACAAACAATCAGCCCCAGCATTTT.

This clonotype was seen at least ten times. The V gene is TRBV4-3, the J gene TRBJ2-5, with unresolved D. This CDR3 contains 14 residues. V shed 1 base and J shed 5 bases, with 11 bases lying between them. Germline V CDR1 and CDR2: LGHNA, YSLEER. DNA for the CDR3: TGCGCCAGCAGCCAAGTGGGCAACACGGAGACCCAGTACTTC. Encoded protein: CASSQVGNTETQYF.

This chain uses TRBV12-3 or TRBV12-4 with TRBJ2-2, with D maybe TRBD2 (5 bases). Trimming took 6 bases from V and 1 from J, leaving 12 bases between them. CDR3 length: 15 amino acids. The CDR3 coding sequence is TGTGCCAGCAGCCCCGCGGCGGGGAACACCGGGGAGCTGTTTTTT. Translated, it gives CASSPAAGNTGELFF.

This clonotype was seen many times. This chain uses TRBV20-1 with TRBJ2-3, with D tentatively TRBD1 (6 bases). Per the germline V gene, CDR1 is DFQATT and CDR2 is SNEGSKA (reference sequence). The CDR3 totals 12 residues. Trimming removed 6 bases from V and 6 bases from J, with 13 bases in between. Here the CDR3 reads CSARGPADTQYF. As DNA, the CDR3 is TGCAGTGCCAGGGGTCCCGCGGATACGCAGTATTTT.

V usage is TRBV5-1 and J usage is TRBJ2-5; D ambiguous. The CDR3 is 11 amino acids. Trimming removed 6 bases from V and 3 bases from J, with 6 bases in between. Germline V CDR1 and CDR2: SGHRS, YFSETQ. The CDR3 spells CASKGEETQYF. CDR3 in DNA: TGCGCCAGCAAGGGCGAAGAGACCCAGTACTTC.

A remark on this clonotype: This may be a read error, as it is one base from a much larger clone. The chain couples TRBV20-1 to TRBJ2-3; TRBD2 aligns across 7 bases. Germline V gene sequence: CDR1 DFQATT, CDR2 SNEGSKA (reference sequence). J was trimmed by 2 bases and V by 3 bases; bases with no gene match: 5. The CDR3 consists of 14 residues. Here the CDR3 reads CSASAGVDTDTQYF. The CDR3 DNA follows: TGCAGTGCTAGCGCGGGGGTGGACACAGATACGCAGTATTTT.

On this clonotype: A much bigger clone sits one base away, suggesting this may be a read error. V usage is TRBV29-1 and J usage is TRBJ2-3; the D is unclear. In germline, CDR1 is SQVTM, CDR2 ANQGSEA. CDR3 length equals 11 residues. The CDR3 sequence: CSVERGDMQYF. The DNA of the CDR3 is TGCAGCGTTGAAAGAGGAGATATGCAGTATTTT.

This clonotype was seen more than once but under ten times. The CDR3 sequence: CASSIDSGANVLTF. DNA of the CDR3: TGTGCCAGCAGCATAGACTCTGGGGCCAACGTCCTGACTTTC. The gene calls are TRBV7-2 and TRBJ2-6; D call uncertain. Trimming removed 5 bases at V and 0 bases at J, with 5 bases between. The CDR3 contains 14 residues. CDR1 and CDR2 from the germline V gene are SGHTA and FQGNSA.

In its sample, this clonotype was seen many times. The chain links TRBV7-2 to TRBJ1-5; the D gene is possibly TRBD1 (5 bases). Germline V gives CDR1 SGHTA, CDR2 FQGNSA. Trimming left V 1 base short and J 3 bases short, with 10 bases between. The CDR3 loop spans 15 amino acids. For the CDR3, the DNA is TGTGCCAGCAGCTTAGGATCAGGGCTCAATCAGCCCCAGCATTTT. Its translation is CASSLGSGLNQPQHF.

The chain links TRBV29-1 to TRBJ2-7; 11 bases are shared with TRBD1. The CDR3 sequence is 15 residues long. Trimming cost V 7 bases and J 3 bases; bases outside gene matches: 11. Germline loops: CDR1 SQVTM, CDR2 ANQGSEA. The CDR3 coding sequence is TGCAGCGCTGATGCCGGGACAGGGGGTTTCTACGAGCAGTACTTC. As protein: CSADAGTGGFYEQYF.

The chain recombines TRBV20-1 with TRBJ1-4, with 7 bases fitting TRBD1. CDR1 is DFQATT and CDR2 is SNEGSKA in the germline V gene (reference sequence). CDR3 length equals 13 residues. V shed 4 bases, J shed 7 bases, and the junction held 6 bases outside the gene matches. The CDR3 spells CSAKTTGFEKLFF. The CDR3 coding sequence is TGCAGTGCTAAGACGACAGGGTTTGAAAAACTGTTTTTT.

This clonotype was counted only a few times. The chain couples TRBV29-1 to TRBJ2-5, with a possible D match to TRBD2 (6 bases). Germline V gene sequence: CDR1 SQVTM, CDR2 ANQGSEA. The CDR3 is made up of 14 amino acids. V was trimmed by 6 bases and J by 11 bases, leaving 25 bases between them. CDR3 sequence: CSVTGTRASNEQYF. In DNA, the CDR3 is TGCAGCGTAACCGGGACTCGGGCGTCCAATGAGCAGTACTTC. The complete variable domain, with remaining parts taken from reference TRBV29-1 and TRBJ2-5, reads SAVISQKPSRDICQRGTSLTIQCQVDSQVTMMFWYRQQPGQSLTLIATANQGSEATYESGFVIDKFPISRPNLTFSTLTVSNMSPEDSSIYLCSVTGTRASNEQYFGPGTRLLVL.

This rearrangement joins TRBV5-1 to TRBJ1-4; possible D gene TRBD1, 6 bases. CDR3 size: 13 residues. The ends were cut back, 7 bases at V and 3 bases at J, with 10 bases in the middle. Germline CDR1 reads SGHRS; CDR2 reads YFSETQ. The CDR3 bases are TGCGCCAGCCGGGGGCCGGCTAATGAAAAACTGTTTTTT. Residues: CASRGPANEKLFF.

A few counts support this clonotype. This chain uses TRBV6-6 with TRBJ2-1; D remains unclear. Germline CDR1 is MNHNY and CDR2 is SVGAGI (reference sequence). Between the trimmed V and J ends, which lost 6 bases and 0 bases, there was a span of 15 bases. CDR3 length: 16 amino acids. CDR3 protein: CASSRASPSSYNEQFF. DNA for the CDR3: TGTGCCAGCAGCCGCGCATCCCCTAGCTCCTACAATGAGCAGTTCTTC.

V and J are TRBV6-2 or TRBV6-3 and TRBJ2-3, with a weak D call TRBD2 (5 bases). The germline V gene encodes CDR1 MNHEY and CDR2 SVGEGT. The CDR3 runs 13 residues. The V end was cut by 9 bases, the J end by 6 bases, with 16 bases between. The CDR3 protein is CASNGVRRDTQYF. In DNA, the CDR3 is TGTGCCAGTAACGGGGTACGGCGCGATACGCAGTATTTT.

The rearrangement uses TRBV12-3 or TRBV12-4 and TRBJ2-7, with 7 bases lining up with TRBD1. The CDR3 is 14 amino acids. With V trimmed by 5 bases and J by 4 bases, 8 bases remained unmatched. The CDR3 region is CASSQRQGWYEQYF. In DNA form, the CDR3 reads TGTGCCAGCAGTCAAAGACAGGGTTGGTACGAGCAGTACTTC.

Notes on this clonotype: It may be a read error: a sequence one base away is much more abundant. The chain carries TRBV5-6 and TRBJ1-6, with a tentative D call TRBD1 (5 bases). In germline, CDR1 is SGHDT, CDR2 YYEEEE. The CDR3 runs to 18 residues. Trimming took 0 bases from V and 7 from J, leaving 20 bases between them. The CDR3: CASSLASRNGGRNSPLHF. The CDR3 DNA sequence: TGTGCCAGCAGCTTGGCCTCTCGTAACGGGGGTAGGAATTCACCCCTCCACTTT. The full variable domain, with the rest looked up from reference TRBV5-6 and TRBJ1-6, is DAGVTQSPTHLIKTRGQQVTLRCSPKSGHDTVSWYQQALGQGPQFIFQYYEEEERQRGNFPDRFSGHQFPNYSSELNVNALLLGDSALYLCASSLASRNGGRNSPLHFGNGTRLTVT.

There are many counts of this clonotype. The CDR3 here is CASSQEILGANEQFF. CDR3 in DNA: TGCGCCAGCAGCCAAGAGATCCTAGGGGCCAATGAGCAGTTCTTC. The V gene is TRBV4-3, the J gene TRBJ2-1; D may be TRBD1 (5 bases). CDR1 LGHNA and CDR2 YSLEER come from the germline V gene. The V end was cut by 0 bases, the J end by 6 bases, with 12 bases between. This CDR3 region has 15 residues.

This clonotype was seen a few times. The chain recombines TRBV5-1 with TRBJ2-7; 11 positions agree with TRBD2. After removal of 5 bases from V and 4 bases from J, the junction contained 5 bases not matched to a gene. This CDR3 region has 14 residues. Germline CDR1 and CDR2: SGHRS and YFSETQ. This CDR3 is CASSKLAGVYEQYF. The DNA for the CDR3 is TGCGCCAGCAGTAAACTAGCGGGGGTATACGAGCAGTACTTC. Drawing the rest from reference TRBV5-1 and TRBJ2-7, the complete variable domain is KAGVTQTPRYLIKTRGQQVTLSCSPISGHRSVSWYQQTPGQGLQFLFEYFSETQRNKGNFPGRFSGRQFSNSRSEMNVSTLELGDSALYLCASSKLAGVYEQYFGPGTRLTVT.

In the case of this clonotype: A single base separates this from a much larger clone, so it may be a read error. The chain combines TRBV7-8 with TRBJ1-6, with D uncertain. The CDR3 runs 15 residues. V was cut by 5 bases and J by 14 bases, with 22 bases left in between. Per germline, CDR1 SGHVS and CDR2 FQNEAQ. The CDR3 sequence: CASSPSATASGTLHF. The CDR3 bases are TGTGCCAGCAGCCCCTCAGCTACGGCGTCGGGGACCCTCCACTTT.

The chain has TRBV18 and TRBJ2-7; 10 bases line up with TRBD1. In germline, CDR1 is KGHSH, CDR2 LQKENI. Trimming at V came to 5 bases and at J to 0 bases, leaving 7 bases not matched to a gene. The CDR3 has 16 amino acids. Written as DNA, the CDR3 is TGTGCCAGCTCAAGTTATCGGGACAGGGGCTCCTACGAGCAGTACTTC. As protein: CASSSYRDRGSYEQYF.